These T cell receptor beta chains were read from a single sample in a study of T cells in Graves' hyperthyroidism and ophthalmopathy. MiXCR was run by TCRdb on the multiplex PCR reads, yielding one entry per CDR3 protein. The sample lists hundreds of thousands of distinct CDR3 sequences, over 12% occurring once. Material for sequencing was blood. All receptors come from a man in his late teens or twenties with Graves' ophthalmopathy. Each CDR3 is given with its conserved first and last residue. Each record gives: V gene, J gene, CDR3 protein.

TRBV30	TRBJ2-1	CAWSQQAEQFF
TRBV7-3	TRBJ1-2	CASSGGAVLGYTF
TRBV10-1	TRBJ2-7	CASSESETGANEQYF
TRBV14	TRBJ2-5	CASSRELGTPQETQYF
TRBV4-2	TRBJ1-1	CASSQEPGMNTEAFF
TRBV12-3/TRBV12-4	TRBJ1-5	CASSLDNSNQPQHF
TRBV3-1	TRBJ2-1	CASSRQTGGSRQFF
TRBV11-1	TRBJ2-5	CASSDQSLETQYF
TRBV7-8	TRBJ1-1	CASTSTPNTEAFF
TRBV18	TRBJ2-2	CASSPPGQGGTGELFF
TRBV20-1	TRBJ2-5	CSAIGPPGWETQYF
TRBV20-1	TRBJ2-3	CSARPSGLAATDTQYF
TRBV7-2	TRBJ1-3	CASSLDGGSGNTIYF
TRBV15	TRBJ2-1	CATIGGHNEQFF
TRBV19	TRBJ1-1	CASSIVGQKNTEAFF